This record concerns one T cell receptor beta chain sequence. Its antigen is unidentified. This specimen comes from a study of a mutant IDH1 vaccine in newly diagnosed glioma. Study at large: Commencement of vaccination occurred 4-6 weeks following radiotherapy alone, or concurrently with temozolomide cycles.

Germline CDR1 reads SGHTA; CDR2 reads FQGNSA. CDR3 size: 16 residues. V lost 1 base to trimming and J lost 4 bases, with 16 bases between them. Time point denoted: week 23, last vaccination. Vaccine doses each comprised 300 ug of mutant IDH1 20-mer peptide, with topical imiquimod. In every donor, the tumor was a new WHO grade 3 or 4 IDH1-mutant, ATRX-lost astrocytoma. Assay: immunoSEQ multiplex PCR; the TCRdb copy retains only in-frame clones and omits some. The sample records about 56,000 clones, around 87% being singletons. This TCR came from a man in his forties with glioma. This material consisted of PBMCs, taken from a glioma patient whose treatment included an IDH1 peptide vaccine. The genes are TRBV7-2 and TRBJ1-1; the D is unclear. The CDR3 sequence: CASSLGPGEWSTEAFF. The CDR3 nucleotides read TGTGCCAGCAGCTTAGGGCCCGGGGAATGGAGCACTGAAGCTTTCTTT.